The T cell receptor (beta chain) described here comes from a study of blood T cell repertoires in COVID-19. The table came from immunoSEQ multiplex PCR; TCRdb's copy has only in-frame clones and leaves some out. The data contain about 120,000 clones, around 90% of them seen just once; the ten biggest clones take up 3.5% to 4.5%. One Seattle source followed patients from active infection through their disease course. Sequencing was done on a sample of peripheral blood. This sequence originates from a woman aged 55-69 years with COVID-19, enrolled during active disease.

CDR3 region: CASSLGQVGNSPLHF. The CDR3 bases are TGTGCCAGCAGCCTAGGACAGGTGGGAAATTCACCCCTCCACTTT. The rearrangement uses TRBV7-3 and TRBJ1-6; 7 bases match TRBD1. The CDR3 length is 15 residues. CDR1 and CDR2 from the germline V gene are SGHTA and FQGTGA. J gave up 7 bases and V 5 bases, and 8 bases lay outside the gene matches.